This T cell receptor beta chain was captured in a study of OX40 agonist ivuxolimab in advanced cancers. Study-level background: From about 20 to 79 years was the age range, with a mean of around 60 years, and around 80% were male.

Assay: immunoSEQ multiplex PCR; the TCRdb copy retains only in-frame clones and omits some. The data show 65,000 to 85,000 clones, with around 82% seen just once and under 7% held by the top ten. Germline V CDR1 and CDR2: LNHDA, SQIVND (reference sequence). The CDR3 length is 18 residues. The V end was cut by 1 base, the J end by 3 bases, with 20 bases between. This chain links TRBV19 with TRBJ2-3, with a possible D match to TRBD2 (6 bases). This sequence originates from an adult with an advanced solid tumor such as melanoma, head and neck, liver or kidney cancer. The sample in question was CD4+ or CD8+ T cells sorted from blood, obtained in a trial of the OX40 agonist ivuxolimab. The CDR3: CASSIVLLRGGRTDTQYF. The CDR3 bases are TGTGCCAGTAGTATAGTCCTCCTTAGGGGTGGGAGGACAGATACGCAGTATTTT.